This passage covers 22 T cell receptor beta chains from one sample sequenced in a study of T-cell reconstitution after alpha-beta-depleted transplantation in children. TCRbeta library preparation incorporated unique molecular identifiers. TCRdb re-called the PCR reads through MiXCR, storing one row per CDR3 protein. The sample includes fewer than 550,000 distinct CDR3 sequences, roughly a tenth of them seen just once. The sample was PBMCs, taken before TCRalphabeta/CD19-depleted stem cell transplant. The receptors stem from a child under 10 years old with inherited bone marrow failure, due to receive a stem cell transplant.

This clonotype was seen at least ten times. The chain uses TRBV4-3 and TRBJ2-1; a weak D match, TRBD1 (6 bases). Germline CDR1 and CDR2: LGHNA and YSLEER. This CDR3 has 14 residues. The V and J ends lost 0 bases and 12 bases respectively, with 15 bases between them. In DNA form, the CDR3 reads TGCGCCAGCAGCCAAGAATCATGGGGGCTAGCGCAGTTCTTC. This translates into CASSQESWGLAQFF.

This clonotype was observed many times. The CDR3 sequence: CASSFAGTGYYEQYF. In DNA form, the CDR3 reads TGTGCCAGCAGCTTCGCAGGGACAGGATATTACGAGCAGTACTTC. The chain carries TRBV5-6 and TRBJ2-7, with 8 bases identical to TRBD1. This CDR3 spans 15 amino acids. J gave up 4 bases and V 2 bases, and 8 bases lay outside the gene matches. Per germline, CDR1 SGHDT and CDR2 YYEEEE.

At least ten counts were recorded for this clonotype. The rearrangement uses TRBV5-5 and TRBJ2-2; D call uncertain. CDR1 SGHKS and CDR2 YYEKEE come from the germline V gene (reference sequence). V lost 0 bases, J lost 9 bases, and 21 bases lay in between. The CDR3 is 17 residues long. CDR3 amino acids: CASSLGFEFVLFRELFF. The CDR3 nucleotides read TGTGCCAGCAGCTTGGGATTTGAGTTTGTCCTCTTCCGGGAGCTGTTTTTT.

This clonotype has ten or more counts. J is TRBJ2-2 and V is TRBV20-1; tentative D call: TRBD1 (6 bases). CDR3 size: 12 residues. The V end lost 7 bases, the J end lost 6 bases, and 12 bases lay between the germline ends. Germline CDR1 reads DFQATT; CDR2 reads SNEGSKA (reference sequence). The CDR3 is CSVYRVPGELFF. The CDR3 region has the DNA TGCAGTGTTTACAGGGTACCCGGGGAGCTGTTTTTT.

In its sample, this clonotype was seen a few times. The chain has TRBV6-5 and TRBJ2-7; 12 bases are shared with TRBD2. The CDR3 runs to 16 residues. Germline CDR1 reads MNHEY; CDR2 reads SVGAGI. V was pared by 2 bases and J by 4 bases, with 6 bases of the junction left unmatched. The CDR3 DNA reads as TGTGCCAGCAGTTACCCACTAGCGGGAGGAGAGTACGAGCAGTACTTC. This codes for CASSYPLAGGEYEQYF.

This clonotype appeared many times. The chain has TRBV12-3 or TRBV12-4 and TRBJ1-3; tentative D call: TRBD1 (6 bases). The CDR3 is made up of 13 amino acids. The V and J ends lost 2 bases and 5 bases respectively, with 7 bases between them. The CDR3 reads CASSLTGRNTIYF. CDR3 DNA: TGTGCCAGCAGTTTAACAGGGCGAAACACCATATATTTT.

This clonotype was seen at least ten times. This chain joins TRBV29-1 and TRBJ2-3; no reliable D call. Trimming took 5 bases from V and 1 from J, leaving 13 bases between them. Germline V CDR1 and CDR2: SQVTM, ANQGSEA. The CDR3 consists of 14 residues. The DNA of the CDR3 is TGCAGCGTTCGGTTGGTGTACGGCACAGATACGCAGTATTTT. This gives the protein CSVRLVYGTDTQYF.

This clonotype was recorded at least ten times. The chain uses TRBV7-2 and TRBJ2-7; 8 bases line up with TRBD1. V gave up 5 bases and J gave up 4 bases; unmatched junction bases: 1. The germline CDR1 and CDR2 sequences are SGHTA and FQGNSA. CDR3 size: 12 residues. The CDR3: CASSGQGYEQYF. CDR3 DNA: TGTGCCAGCAGCGGACAGGGATACGAGCAGTACTTC.

This clonotype came up once. A much bigger clone sits one base away, suggesting this may be a read error. This chain joins TRBV28 and TRBJ1-3, with a possible D match to TRBD1 (5 bases). Germline V lookup: CDR1 MDHEN, CDR2 SYDVKM. The CDR3 loop spans 15 amino acids. Written as DNA, the CDR3 is TGTGCCAGCAGTATAACAGGTGTAGCTGGATACACCATATATTTT. Amino acids: CASSITGVAGYTIYF.

This clonotype was seen many times. CDR3 in amino acids: CASSSRQGSYEQYF. The CDR3 DNA follows: TGTGCCAGCAGTTCCCGACAGGGATCCTACGAGCAGTACTTC. This chain links TRBV28 with TRBJ2-7; 7 bases align to TRBD1. This CDR3 region has 14 residues. J gave up 1 base and V 4 bases, and 4 bases lay outside the gene matches. Germline loops: CDR1 MDHEN, CDR2 SYDVKM.

Many counts were recorded for this clonotype. V usage is TRBV28 and J usage is TRBJ1-4; D gene unclear. V lost 4 bases and J lost 5, with 8 bases in between. The CDR3 totals 13 residues. Germline V gene data show CDR1 as MDHEN and CDR2 as SYDVKM. CDR3 nucleotides: TGTGCCAGCAGTTATGCAGTAAATGAAAAACTGTTTTTT. Its protein product is CASSYAVNEKLFF.

This clonotype came up many times. V usage is TRBV6-2 or TRBV6-3 and J usage is TRBJ2-1, with unresolved D. Trimming cost V 4 bases and J 10 bases, with 26 bases left between them. CDR3 size: 17 residues. Germline V CDR1 and CDR2: MNHEY, SVGEGT. This CDR3 reads CASSSLSGRLHSEEQFF. In nucleotides, the CDR3 is TGTGCCAGCAGTTCCCTAAGTGGTCGTCTCCATTCGGAGGAGCAGTTCTTC.

This clonotype was counted between two and nine times. This chain connects TRBV29-1 to TRBJ2-2; 7 nucleotides agree with TRBD2. The germline V gene has CDR1 SQVTM and CDR2 ANQGSEA. With 4 bases clipped from V and 5 bases from J, the junction kept 4 bases outside the gene matches. The CDR3 extends over 13 amino acids. CDR3 bases: TGCAGCGTTGGTGGGGAGGGAACCGGGGAGCTGTTTTTT. Residues: CSVGGEGTGELFF.

Concerning this clonotype itself: Because the CDR3 is missing its conserved closing phenylalanine or tryptophan, this is likely a read error. The CDR3: CASSHGGSTDTQYS. The CDR3 DNA reads as TGTGCCAGCAGCCACGGGGGGAGCACAGATACGCAGTATTCT. V is TRBV3-1 and J is TRBJ2-3; 7 positions match TRBD2. The CDR3 is made up of 14 amino acids. The ends lost 3 bases at V and 0 bases at J; junction bases unmatched: 0. CDR1 and CDR2 (germline): LGHDT, YNNKEL (reference sequence).

This clonotype was seen repeatedly, ten times or more. This chain uses TRBV25-1 with TRBJ2-5; 7 bases are shared with TRBD1. Germline loops: CDR1 MGHDK, CDR2 SYGVNS. This CDR3 is 17 amino acids long. V trimming: 5 bases; J trimming: 1 base; junction bases outside the gene matches: 13. CDR3 protein: CASSSNPGTATQETQYF. In DNA form, the CDR3 reads TGTGCCAGCAGTTCAAATCCAGGGACAGCAACCCAAGAGACCCAGTACTTC. Full variable domain (outside the CDR3, taken from reference TRBV25-1 and TRBJ2-5): EADIYQTPRYLVIGTGKKITLECSQTMGHDKMYWYQQDPGMELHLIHYSYGVNSTEKGDLSSESTVSRIRTEHFPLTLESARPSHTSQYLCASSSNPGTATQETQYFGPGTRLLVL.

This clonotype has ten or more counts. The genes are TRBV19 and TRBJ1-5, with D maybe TRBD1 (6 bases). The ends were cut back, 6 bases at V and 2 bases at J, with 14 bases in the middle. The CDR3 loop spans 15 amino acids. Germline CDR1 and CDR2: LNHDA and SQIVND (reference sequence). CDR3 in amino acids: CASRTKGGGNQPQHF. CDR3 DNA: TGTGCCAGTAGAACAAAAGGGGGGGGCAATCAGCCCCAGCATTTT.

This clonotype was seen many times. Here the CDR3 reads CASSQTSGTNYEQYF. The CDR3 bases are TGTGCCAGCAGCCAGACTAGCGGGACTAATTACGAGCAGTACTTC. J is TRBJ2-7 and V is TRBV7-8, with TRBD2 matching 11 bases. There are 15 residues in the CDR3. Germline V lookup: CDR1 SGHVS, CDR2 FQNEAQ. Trimming took 5 bases from V and 4 from J; bases not matched to a gene: 7.

This clonotype was observed many times. The chain couples TRBV4-3 to TRBJ1-4; no clear D. Germline CDR1 and CDR2: LGHNA and YSLEER. The CDR3 contains 19 residues. With 0 bases removed from V and 0 bases from J, the gap between germline ends came to 17 bases. Here the CDR3 reads CASSQDLRTLQTTNEKLFF. CDR3 in DNA: TGCGCCAGCAGCCAAGATTTGCGAACCCTCCAGACAACTAATGAAAAACTGTTTTTT.

This clonotype has only a few counts. This sequence joins TRBV23-1 and TRBJ2-3; D is uncertain. TRBV23-1 is given ORF status, its function remaining uncertain. Trimming took off 0 bases at V and 3 bases at J, with 16 bases between the two ends. This CDR3 region has 17 residues. The CDR3 DNA reads TGCGCCAGCAGTCAATCGGGATCCGCGGCATCTACAGATACGCAGTATTTT. Translating gives CASSQSGSAASTDTQYF.

This clonotype was counted ten times or more. The chain recombines TRBV29-1 with TRBJ2-1; D might be TRBD2 (6 bases). The CDR3 is made up of 13 amino acids. Germline V gives CDR1 SQVTM, CDR2 ANQGSEA. The ends were cut back, 7 bases at V and 0 bases at J, with 10 bases in the middle. CDR3 amino acids: CSGVGGSYNEQFF. In nucleotides, the CDR3 is TGCAGCGGGGTGGGGGGCTCCTACAATGAGCAGTTCTTC.

This clonotype was seen ten or more times. The V call is TRBV29-1, the J call TRBJ2-1; 9 bases are a match to TRBD2. Germline values: CDR1 SQVTM, CDR2 ANQGSEA. J lost 10 bases, V lost 7 bases, and 11 bases had no gene match. CDR3 length: 13 amino acids. CDR3 sequence: CSAQVAGGGEQFF. In nucleotides, the CDR3 is TGCAGCGCCCAGGTGGCGGGAGGGGGGGAGCAGTTCTTC.

This clonotype appeared many times. V gene TRBV4-3 combines with J gene TRBJ2-1; possibly TRBD2 for D (6 bases). The V end lost 0 bases, the J end lost 6 bases, and 21 bases lay between the germline ends. The length of the CDR3 is 18 residues. Germline CDR1 is LGHNA and CDR2 is YSLEER. CDR3 DNA sequence: TGCGCCAGCAGCCAAGAGGGTGAGGGACTCCTATTCTCCAATGAGCAGTTCTTC. Protein product: CASSQEGEGLLFSNEQFF.